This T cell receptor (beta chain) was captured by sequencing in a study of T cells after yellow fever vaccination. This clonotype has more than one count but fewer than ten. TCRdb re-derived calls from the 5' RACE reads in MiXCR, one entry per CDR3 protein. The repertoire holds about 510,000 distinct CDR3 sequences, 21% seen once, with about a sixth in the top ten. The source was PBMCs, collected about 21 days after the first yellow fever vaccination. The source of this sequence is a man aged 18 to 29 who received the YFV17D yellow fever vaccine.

The CDR3 DNA sequence: TGTGCCAGCAGTACGGACAGCCCTCGCTACACCTTC. Its translation: CASSTDSPRYTF. The chain couples TRBV6-2 or TRBV6-3 to TRBJ1-2; perhaps TRBD1 as D (6 bases). The V end lost 5 bases, the J end lost 9 bases, and 13 bases lay between the germline ends. The CDR3 runs to 12 residues. Germline lookup yields CDR1 MNHEY and CDR2 SVGEGT.